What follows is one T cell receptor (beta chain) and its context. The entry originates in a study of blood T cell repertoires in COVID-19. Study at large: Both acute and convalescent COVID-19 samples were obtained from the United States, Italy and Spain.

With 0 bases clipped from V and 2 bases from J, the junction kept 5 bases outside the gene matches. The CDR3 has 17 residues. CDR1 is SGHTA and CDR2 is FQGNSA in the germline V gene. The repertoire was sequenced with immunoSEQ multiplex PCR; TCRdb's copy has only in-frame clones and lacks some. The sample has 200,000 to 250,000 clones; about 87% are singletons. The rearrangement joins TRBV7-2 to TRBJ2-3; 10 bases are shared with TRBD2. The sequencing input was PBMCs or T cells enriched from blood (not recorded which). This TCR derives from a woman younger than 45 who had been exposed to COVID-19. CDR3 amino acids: CASSLAASGRVTDTQYF. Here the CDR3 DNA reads TGTGCCAGCAGCTTAGCTGCTAGCGGGAGAGTCACAGATACGCAGTATTTT. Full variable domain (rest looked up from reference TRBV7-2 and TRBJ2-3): GAGVSQSPSNKVTEKGKDVELRCDPISGHTALYWYRQSLGQGLEFLIYFQGNSAPDKSGLPSDRFSAERTGGSVSTLTIQRTQQEDSAVYLCASSLAASGRVTDTQYFGPGTRLTVL.